The 21 T cell receptor beta chains presented below share a single source sample, sequenced in a study of blood T cell repertoires in COVID-19. Some clones are missing from TCRdb's copy, which holds only in-frame ones; the method was immunoSEQ multiplex PCR. The table has 70,000 to 85,000 clones, approximately 80% seen once; the top ten hold less than 20%. What was sequenced was peripheral blood. These receptors were obtained from a woman at least 80 years old with acute or convalescent COVID-19.

V and J are TRBV27 and TRBJ1-1; TRBD1 might be the D (6 bases). CDR1 is MNHEY and CDR2 is SMNVEV in the germline V gene (reference sequence). The CDR3 sequence is 14 residues long. Trimming took 3 bases from V and 3 from J, leaving 11 bases between them. The CDR3 region is CASSFQDRDTEAFF. The CDR3 DNA reads as TGTGCCAGCAGTTTTCAGGACAGAGACACTGAAGCTTTCTTT.

In its sample, this clone was seen a few times. This rearrangement joins TRBV10-2 to TRBJ2-1; D unclear. Germline values: CDR1 WSHSY, CDR2 SAAADI. This CDR3 region has 14 residues. V gave up 0 bases and J gave up 0 bases, with 3 bases separating them. In nucleotides, the CDR3 is TGCGCCAGCAGTGAGTCTCTCTCCTACAATGAGCAGTTCTTC. Translating it yields CASSESLSYNEQFF.

The chain is built from TRBV29-1 and TRBJ2-2; D is ambiguous. Germline V lookup: CDR1 SQVTM, CDR2 ANQGSEA. The CDR3 totals 12 residues. DNA for the CDR3: TGCAGTGCTACTTGGAACACCGGGGAGCTGTTTTTT. Translating it yields CSATWNTGELFF.

The chain carries TRBV29-1 and TRBJ2-5; no reliable D call. Trimming took 0 bases from V and 4 from J, leaving 15 bases between them. The CDR3 length is 15 residues. Germline CDR1 reads SQVTM; CDR2 reads ANQGSEA. CDR3 DNA sequence: TGCAGCGTTGAAGATAATAGGCGGCTTCGAGAGACCCAGTACTTC. Protein product: CSVEDNRRLRETQYF.

This chain uses TRBV6-5 with TRBJ1-6, with TRBD1 identical over 9 bases. The CDR3 runs 14 residues. V was clipped by 7 bases and J by 6 bases; unmatched bases: 4. CDR1 MNHEY and CDR2 SVGAGI come from the germline V gene. The CDR3 is CASTRQGGNSPLHF. CDR3 coding DNA: TGTGCCAGCACCCGACAGGGGGGTAATTCACCCCTCCACTTT.

CDR3 nucleotide sequence: TGTGCCAGCAGCTTCCATTCGACAGGGGCAGATACGCAGTATTTT. It is translated as CASSFHSTGADTQYF. V usage is TRBV14 and J usage is TRBJ2-3; 8 bases align to TRBD1. J gave up 4 bases and V 5 bases, and 8 bases lay outside the gene matches. Germline V gene data show CDR1 as SGHDN and CDR2 as FVKESK. The CDR3 consists of 15 residues.

This sequence joins TRBV28 and TRBJ1-3; D remains unclear. The CDR3 loop spans 14 amino acids. Germline V gene lookup returns CDR1 MDHEN and CDR2 SYDVKM. V was cut by 3 bases and J by 3 bases, with 9 bases left in between. CDR3 in DNA: TGTGCCAGCAGTTTTTCCAGACTTGGAAACACCATATATTTT. Translation: CASSFSRLGNTIYF. The variable domain in full, completed from reference TRBV28 and TRBJ1-3, reads DVKVTQSSRYLVKRTGEKVFLECVQDMDHENMFWYRQDPGLGLRLIYFSYDVKMKEKGDIPEGYSVSREKKERFSLILESASTNQTSMYLCASSFSRLGNTIYFGEGSWLTVV.

This clone was recorded only once. The V and J genes are TRBV20-1 and TRBJ1-2; 9 bases align to TRBD1. Per germline, CDR1 DFQATT and CDR2 SNEGSKA (reference sequence). V was clipped by 3 bases and J by 8 bases; unmatched bases: 7. This CDR3 region has 13 residues. The CDR3 region is CSASPGQGKGYTF. As DNA, the CDR3 is TGCAGTGCTAGTCCGGGACAGGGTAAAGGCTACACCTTC.

V and J are TRBV3-1 (or the pseudogene TRBV3-2) and TRBJ2-5, with 8 bases fitting TRBD2. Germline V gene sequence: CDR1 LGHDT, CDR2 YNNKEL (reference sequence). The CDR3 contains 15 residues. The J segment lost 5 bases and the V segment lost 6 bases, leaving 11 bases of the junction unmatched. In DNA, the CDR3 is TGTGCCAGCAGACCCAGCGGGGGACTCGTCGAGACCCAGTACTTC. Translation gives CASRPSGGLVETQYF.

The CDR3 bases are TGCGCCAGCAGCGCTGGACTAGCGGGGGAGCAAGAGACCCAGTACTTC. It codes for CASSAGLAGEQETQYF. This chain joins TRBV5-1 and TRBJ2-5, with 13 bases aligning to TRBD2. Germline CDR1 reads SGHRS; CDR2 reads YFSETQ. V lost 4 bases to trimming and J lost 2 bases; unmatched junction nucleotides: 5. This CDR3 has 16 amino acids.

The chain carries TRBV19 and TRBJ1-1; no reliable D call. The CDR3 covers 13 residues. Trimming removed 4 bases from V and 5 bases from J, with 11 bases in between. Germline CDR1 and CDR2: LNHDA and SQIVND (reference sequence). The CDR3 region is CASSTQLYTEAFF. Written as DNA, the CDR3 is TGTGCCAGTAGTACCCAACTTTATACTGAAGCTTTCTTT.

This rearrangement joins TRBV18 to TRBJ1-4, with TRBD1 identical over 10 bases. This CDR3 spans 14 amino acids. Germline-derived CDR1 and CDR2 are KGHSH and LQKENI. J lost 10 bases, V lost 3 bases, and 5 bases had no gene match. The CDR3 DNA sequence: TGTGCCAGCTCACCCGGGACAGGGGATGGAAAACTGTTTTTT. It is translated as CASSPGTGDGKLFF.

This chain links TRBV18 with TRBJ2-2; 11 nucleotides line up with TRBD1. The CDR3 is 16 residues long. J lost 4 bases, V lost 3 bases, and 4 bases had no gene match. Germline V lookup: CDR1 KGHSH, CDR2 LQKENI. The CDR3 here is CASSPSGTGGTGELFF. In DNA form, the CDR3 reads TGTGCCAGCTCACCTTCCGGGACAGGGGGCACCGGGGAGCTGTTTTTT.

The V gene is TRBV5-1, the J gene TRBJ1-1; D gene ambiguous. The CDR3 spans 16 residues. Trimming cost V 0 bases and J 5 bases, with 17 bases left between them. Germline V lookup: CDR1 SGHRS, CDR2 YFSETQ. CDR3 loop: CASSLEPGFPSTEAFF. The CDR3 DNA is TGCGCCAGCAGCTTGGAACCGGGATTCCCTTCTACTGAAGCTTTCTTT. Combining the CDR3 with reference TRBV5-1 and TRBJ1-1 gives the whole variable domain KAGVTQTPRYLIKTRGQQVTLSCSPISGHRSVSWYQQTPGQGLQFLFEYFSETQRNKGNFPGRFSGRQFSNSRSEMNVSTLELGDSALYLCASSLEPGFPSTEAFFGQGTRLTVV.

The chain joins TRBV10-1 to TRBJ2-5; 9 nucleotides match TRBD2. This CDR3 has 20 residues. Per the germline V gene, CDR1 is WNHNN and CDR2 is SYGVQD (reference sequence). J lost 5 bases, V lost 3 bases, and 22 bases had no gene match. The CDR3 sequence: CASSDSNGGGAEVVTETQYF. CDR3 sequence (DNA): TGCGCCAGCAGTGATTCCAATGGCGGGGGGGCCGAAGTAGTTACGGAGACCCAGTACTTC.

The chain joins TRBV7-2 to TRBJ1-5; D is unresolved. Looked up from germline, CDR1 is SGHTA and CDR2 is FQGNSA. The V gene lost 1 base and the J gene lost 0 bases, with 10 bases spanning the gap. The CDR3 is made up of 16 amino acids. CDR3 in amino acids: CASSLVARNSNQPQHF. Written as DNA, the CDR3 is TGTGCCAGCAGCTTAGTGGCACGAAATAGCAATCAGCCCCAGCATTTT. Supplemented by reference TRBV7-2 and TRBJ1-5, the full variable domain reads GAGVSQSPSNKVTEKGKDVELRCDPISGHTALYWYRQSLGQGLEFLIYFQGNSAPDKSGLPSDRFSAERTGGSVSTLTIQRTQQEDSAVYLCASSLVARNSNQPQHFGDGTRLSIL.

A remark on this clone: One junction end does not reproduce the germline sequence, and a read error may be involved. The rearrangement links TRBV5-5 to TRBJ1-1, with D maybe TRBD1 (5 bases). The CDR3 length is 16 residues. Germline CDR1 reads SGHKS; CDR2 reads YYEKEE (reference sequence). In nucleotides, the CDR3 is TGTGCCAGCAACTTGTCGGGGGATCGAAGGAACACTGAAGCTTTCTTT. Amino acids: CASNLSGDRRNTEAFF.

The chain combines TRBV27 with TRBJ2-3; TRBD2 is a possible D gene (6 bases). The CDR3 runs 15 residues. V shed 1 base and J shed 2 bases, with 10 bases lying between them. Germline CDR1 reads MNHEY; CDR2 reads SMNVEV (reference sequence). In DNA, the CDR3 is TGTGCCAGCAGTTTATTCGGGGGAAACACAGATACGCAGTATTTT. Encoded protein: CASSLFGGNTDTQYF.

The V call is TRBV5-1, the J call TRBJ2-1, with D perhaps TRBD1 (6 bases). The CDR3 is made up of 13 amino acids. Germline lookup yields CDR1 SGHRS and CDR2 YFSETQ. V lost 3 bases and J lost 4, with 8 bases in between. CDR3 region: CASSSGQYNEQFF. For the CDR3, the DNA is TGCGCCAGCAGCTCCGGACAGTACAATGAGCAGTTCTTC.

The chain links TRBV10-3 to TRBJ1-2; unclear D gene. The CDR3 is 11 residues long. V was pared by 6 bases and J by 8 bases, with 10 bases between. Germline V gives CDR1 ENHRY, CDR2 SYGVKD. The CDR3 region is CAIRGVEGYTF. The CDR3 region has the DNA TGTGCCATCAGAGGAGTCGAGGGCTACACCTTC.

This clone was seen a handful of times. The chain carries TRBV19 and TRBJ1-2, with 9 nucleotides matching TRBD1. The CDR3 runs 14 residues. With V trimmed by 4 bases and J by 5 bases, 5 bases remained unmatched. The germline V gene has CDR1 LNHDA and CDR2 SQIVND (reference sequence). CDR3 residues: CASSTRDRAYGYTF. CDR3 bases: TGTGCCAGTAGTACCCGGGACAGGGCTTATGGCTACACCTTC. Variable domain in full (rest from reference TRBV19 and TRBJ1-2): DGGITQSPKYLFRKEGQNVTLSCEQNLNHDAMYWYRQDPGQGLRLIYYSQIVNDFQKGDIAEGYSVSREKKESFPLTVTSAQKNPTAFYLCASSTRDRAYGYTFGSGTRLTVV.